This T cell receptor beta chain came from a study of T cell responses to AZD1222 COVID-19 vaccine. Findings of the study overall: Only 5 or 6 AZD1222 recipients tested seropositive at baseline. Mapped onto spike, vaccine-associated CD4 TCRs spanned it and were dominant at 160-218 and 743-854. Samples come after the peak T cell response, not at day 14.

CDR1 is SEHNR and CDR2 is FQNEAQ in the germline V gene (reference sequence). The trim removed 4 bases at V and 4 bases at J, leaving 7 bases unmatched. The CDR3 sequence is 15 residues long. To note about this clone: The target antigen is unknown.

Profiled with immunoSEQ multiplex PCR; TCRdb holds only in-frame clones, not every one. Among 90,000 to 150,000 clones listed, 80% to 90% were seen once. This sequence originates from an adult in good health. The gene calls are TRBV7-9 and TRBJ1-2; TRBD1 matches 9 bases. Sequenced here: peripheral blood, sampled on day 0 of AZD1222 vaccination. The CDR3 DNA sequence: TGTGCCAGCAGCTCCCGGGACAGGGTTGGCTATGGCTACACCTTC. Translation: CASSSRDRVGYGYTF.